This TCR beta chain was recorded in a study of T-cell reconstitution after alpha-beta-depleted transplantation in children. Findings and limits, study-wide: The main origin of T-cell counts and diversity one year after transplant was newly produced T cells. The study reportedly traced alpha-beta T cells about two months after transplant to several hundred expanded graft clones. Surviving recipient T cells and thymic progenitors produced the high day-60 TCRbeta diversity seen in some patients.

TCRbeta library preparation incorporated unique molecular identifiers. TCRdb re-called the PCR reads with MiXCR, one entry per CDR3 protein. The table includes hundreds of thousands of distinct CDR3 sequences, under 20% detected once. From germline, CDR1 is DFQATT and CDR2 SNEGSKA (reference sequence). V gave up 4 bases and J gave up 3 bases; unmatched junction bases: 13. The CDR3 has 18 residues. Worth noting for this clonotype: Its antigen is not identified.

The chain combines TRBV20-1 with TRBJ2-1; TRBD2 matches 12 bases. Sequenced here: PBMCs, mostly from graft donor cells, sampled 360 days after TCRalphabeta/CD19-depleted stem cell transplant. The TCR was taken from a male patient between 5 and 17 years old who had a stem cell transplant for acute lymphoblastic leukemia, so the T cells may come from the graft donor. CDR3 in amino acids: CSAMAPGLAGPHYNEQFF. CDR3 bases: TGCAGTGCTATGGCCCCGGGACTAGCGGGTCCTCACTACAATGAGCAGTTCTTC.